The entry that follows covers one TCR beta chain sequence. The CDR3 consists of 14 residues. Germline trimming cut 4 bases from V and 8 bases from J; bases unmatched to any gene: 6. Germline V gene data show CDR1 as SEHNR and CDR2 as FQNEAQ (reference sequence). The sample originates from a study of blood T cell repertoires in COVID-19. Measured with immunoSEQ multiplex PCR; TCRdb has only the in-frame clones, and not every one. The sample yields about 190,000 clones, 80% to 90% seen once. Material: peripheral blood. This receptor was identified in a man younger than 45 with acute or convalescent COVID-19. This chain links TRBV7-9 with TRBJ1-2, with 11 bases fitting TRBD1. CDR3 in amino acids: CASSSGQGARGYTF. The CDR3 DNA follows: TGTGCCAGCAGCTCCGGACAGGGGGCAAGGGGCTACACCTTC.